This T cell receptor (beta chain) was observed in a study of cytomegalovirus exposure and HLA in healthy donors. Study conclusions and caveats: Analyzed later, most CMV-associated TCR beta chains appeared HLA-restricted. Exclusion applied to some V segments, including TRBV6-2 and TRBV6-3, as they were indistinguishable.

The V gene end was trimmed by 2 bases and the J gene end by 3 bases; junction bases not matched to a gene: 9. Germline CDR1 LGHNA, CDR2 YNFKEQ. This CDR3 has 16 amino acids. The PCR employed 60 Vbeta primers together with 13 Jbeta primers. The table came from immunoSEQ multiplex PCR; TCRdb's copy has only in-frame clones and leaves some out. Here the sample spans about 140,000 clones, nearly 80% being singletons. Note on this clone: Its antigen is undetermined.

The sample consisted of PBMCs. The receptor was derived from a male donor in good health and CMV-seronegative. The chain employs TRBV4-2 and TRBJ2-7, with TRBD2 identical over 8 bases. This CDR3 reads CASSQSGTRPFYEQYF. The CDR3 DNA sequence: TGTGCCAGCAGCCAATCCGGGACTAGACCCTTCTACGAGCAGTACTTC.